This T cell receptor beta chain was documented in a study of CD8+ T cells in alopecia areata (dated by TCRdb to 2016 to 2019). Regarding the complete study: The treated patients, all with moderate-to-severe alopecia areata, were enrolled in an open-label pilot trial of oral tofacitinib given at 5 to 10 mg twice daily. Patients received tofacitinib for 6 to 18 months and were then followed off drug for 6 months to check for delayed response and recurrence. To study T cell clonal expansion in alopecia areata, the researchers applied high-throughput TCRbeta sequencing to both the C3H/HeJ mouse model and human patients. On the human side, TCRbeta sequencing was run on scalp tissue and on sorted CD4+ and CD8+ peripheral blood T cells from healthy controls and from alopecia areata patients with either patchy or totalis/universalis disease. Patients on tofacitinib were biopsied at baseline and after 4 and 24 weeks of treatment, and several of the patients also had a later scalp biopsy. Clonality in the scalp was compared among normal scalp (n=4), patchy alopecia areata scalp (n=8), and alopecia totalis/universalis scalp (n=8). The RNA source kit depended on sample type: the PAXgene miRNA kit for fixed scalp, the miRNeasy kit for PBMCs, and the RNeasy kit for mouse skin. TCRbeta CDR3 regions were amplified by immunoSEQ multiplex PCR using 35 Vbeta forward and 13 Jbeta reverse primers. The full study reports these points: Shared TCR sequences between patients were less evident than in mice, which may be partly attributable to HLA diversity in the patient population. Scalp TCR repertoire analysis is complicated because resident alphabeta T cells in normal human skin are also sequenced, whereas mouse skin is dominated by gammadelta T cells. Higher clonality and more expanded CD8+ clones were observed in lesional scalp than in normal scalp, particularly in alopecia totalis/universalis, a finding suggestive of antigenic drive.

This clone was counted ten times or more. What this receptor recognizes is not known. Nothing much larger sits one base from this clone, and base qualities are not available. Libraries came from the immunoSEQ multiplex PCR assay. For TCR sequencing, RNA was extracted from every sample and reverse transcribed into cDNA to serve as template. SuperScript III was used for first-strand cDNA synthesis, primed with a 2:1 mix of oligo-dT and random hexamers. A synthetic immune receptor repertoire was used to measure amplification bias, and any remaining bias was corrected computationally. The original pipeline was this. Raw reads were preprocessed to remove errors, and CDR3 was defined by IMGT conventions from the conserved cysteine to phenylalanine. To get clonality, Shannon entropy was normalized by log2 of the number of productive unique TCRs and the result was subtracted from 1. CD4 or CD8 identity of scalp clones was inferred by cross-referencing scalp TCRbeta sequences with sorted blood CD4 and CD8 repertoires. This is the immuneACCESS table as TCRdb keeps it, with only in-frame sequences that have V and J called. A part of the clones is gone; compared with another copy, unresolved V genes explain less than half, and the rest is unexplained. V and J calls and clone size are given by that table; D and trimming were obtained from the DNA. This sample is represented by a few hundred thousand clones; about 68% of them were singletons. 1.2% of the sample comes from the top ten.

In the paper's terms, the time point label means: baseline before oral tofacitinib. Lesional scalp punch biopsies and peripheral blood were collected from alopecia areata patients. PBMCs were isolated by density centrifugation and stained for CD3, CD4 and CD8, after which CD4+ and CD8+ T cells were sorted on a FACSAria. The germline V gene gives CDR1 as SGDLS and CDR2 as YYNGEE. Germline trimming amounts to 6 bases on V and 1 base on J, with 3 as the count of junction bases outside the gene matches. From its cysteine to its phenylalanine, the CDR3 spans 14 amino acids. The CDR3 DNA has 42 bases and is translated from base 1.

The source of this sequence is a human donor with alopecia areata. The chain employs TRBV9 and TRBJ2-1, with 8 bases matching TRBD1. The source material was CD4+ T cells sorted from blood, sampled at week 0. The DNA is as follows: TGTGCCAGCACTAGGACAGGGTCCTACAATGAGCAGTTCTTC. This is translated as CASTRTGSYNEQFF.